This T cell receptor beta chain was recovered during a study of cytomegalovirus exposure and HLA in healthy donors. Overall study results and limits: A later analysis showed HLA-associated TCR beta chains outstripping equally common others in clonal expansion. TCR beta V- and J-gene trimming, according to a later analysis, was linked to a missense DCLRE1C variant. Among donors in an Asian-associated ancestry cluster, a later analysis reportedly found fewer N-insertions than the roughly 610-donor mean.

Only one count was recorded for this clone. Its cognate antigen is unknown. Participants comprised healthy donors of bone marrow. Use of 60 Vbeta and 13 Jbeta primers characterized the PCR. Assay used: immunoSEQ multiplex PCR; TCRdb lists only in-frame clones, some missing. The sample lists some 100,000 clones; approximately 82% were seen once. The CDR3 has 16 residues. Germline CDR1 is SGHTA and CDR2 is FQGNSA. The V end lost 2 bases, the J end lost 0 bases, and 11 bases lay between the germline ends. The TCR was taken from a woman between 18 and 30 years old in good health and CMV-seronegative. The chain has TRBV7-2 and TRBJ2-1; no clear D gene. Sequencing used PBMCs. The CDR3 region is CASSLTQDFSYNEQFF. CDR3 sequence (DNA): TGTGCCAGCAGCTTAACCCAAGACTTCTCCTACAATGAGCAGTTCTTC.